These 21 T cell receptor beta chains share one sample of origin, sequenced in a study of low-dose radiotherapy and immunotherapy resistance in tumors (dated by TCRdb to between 2022 and 2023). First-strand cDNA was synthesized using Superscript III and a set of TRAV- and TRBV-specific primers, so that both TCRalpha and TCRbeta chains were covered. TCRs were amplified for about 19 PCR cycles with Phusion, using a constant-region primer paired with the adapter attached to the V primers. TCRdb reanalyzed the raw reads on its own, using fastp at Q25 for trimming and MiXCR for clone calling, and kept in-frame beta chains. Rows are unified per CDR3 protein, each entry keeping the most common DNA and genes. This sample comprises more than 9,500 distinct CDR3 sequences, approximately 73% of them detected only once. 3.4% of the sample belongs to the ten largest clones. These receptors were taken from a human donor with advanced metastatic prostate, ovarian, gallbladder or colorectal cancer (not recorded which). This table probably holds off-target reads from a library built for another chain.

The chain carries TRBV3-1 and TRBJ1-2; 7 positions match TRBD1. CDR3 length: 13 amino acids. The ends lost 9 bases at V and 8 bases at J; junction bases unmatched: 12. CDR1 and CDR2 from the germline V gene are LGHDT and YNNKEL (reference sequence). The CDR3 spells CASGAGTAGGYTF. DNA of the CDR3: TGTGCCAGTGGTGCCGGGACAGCGGGAGGCTACACCTTC.

The gene calls are TRBV28 and TRBJ2-1, with 10 bases that match TRBD2. J lost 0 bases, V lost 6 bases, and 2 bases had no gene match. The length of the CDR3 is 15 residues. Germline V gene lookup returns CDR1 MDHEN and CDR2 SYDVKM. The CDR3 nucleotides are TGTGCCAGCAGGGCTAGCGGGGGCTCCTACAATGAGCAGTTCTTC. It encodes CASRASGGSYNEQFF.

V is TRBV6-5 and J is TRBJ2-7, with D hard to call. This CDR3 has 13 residues. CDR1 MNHEY and CDR2 SVGAGI come from the germline V gene. The ends were cut back, 2 bases at V and 4 bases at J, with 9 bases in the middle. CDR3 protein: CASSYGYRYEQYF. The CDR3 coding sequence is TGTGCCAGCAGTTACGGCTATCGGTACGAGCAGTACTTC.

This chain uses TRBV6-1 with TRBJ2-7; 10 positions match TRBD2. Per the germline V gene, CDR1 is MNHNS and CDR2 is SASEGT. Germline trimming cut 5 bases from V and 6 bases from J; bases unmatched to any gene: 13. CDR3 length: 16 amino acids. The CDR3 DNA reads TGTGCCAGCAGTTACTCGACACTAGCGGGAATAGGCGAGCAGTACTTC. It yields the protein CASSYSTLAGIGEQYF.

The CDR3 DNA follows: TGTGCCATCAGTGGCCGACAGGGGGGCATGGAGACCCAGTACTTC. This translates into CAISGRQGGMETQYF. V is TRBV10-3 and J is TRBJ2-5, with TRBD1 identical over 9 bases. With 4 bases clipped from V and 5 bases from J, the junction kept 8 bases outside the gene matches. The V gene's germline CDR1 is ENHRY and CDR2 SYGVKD. This CDR3 is 15 amino acids long.

The gene calls are TRBV10-3 and TRBJ2-7, with 9 bases aligning to TRBD2. Looked up from germline, CDR1 is ENHRY and CDR2 is SYGVKD. The V gene end was trimmed by 6 bases and the J gene end by 7 bases; junction bases not matched to a gene: 22. The CDR3 has 18 amino acids. CDR3 region: CAISGGLAGFKDREEQYF. For the CDR3, the DNA is TGTGCCATCAGCGGGGGGCTAGCGGGATTTAAGGACCGGGAAGAGCAGTACTTC.

The chain carries TRBV6-2 or TRBV6-3 and TRBJ2-3, with 11 positions matching TRBD2. Germline CDR1 is MNHEY and CDR2 is SVGEGT. The J segment lost 4 bases and the V segment lost 6 bases, leaving 6 bases of the junction unmatched. This CDR3 is 15 amino acids long. CDR3 nucleotides: TGTGCCAGCAGAACTAGCGGGAGCATGGCAGATACGCAGTATTTT. Residues: CASRTSGSMADTQYF.

CDR3 nucleotides: TGTGCCAGCAGCTTAAACCCTTCCGCGGACACTGAAGCTTTCTTT. It specifies CASSLNPSADTEAFF. V is TRBV11-1 and J is TRBJ1-1; D remains unclear. The CDR3 consists of 15 residues. Between the trimmed V and J ends, which lost 2 bases and 3 bases, there was a span of 13 bases. Looked up from germline, CDR1 is SGHAT and CDR2 is FQDESV (reference sequence).

The chain joins TRBV18 to TRBJ2-6; no definite D call. V was pared by 1 base and J by 0 bases, with 13 bases between. The CDR3 runs to 18 residues. Germline CDR1 and CDR2: KGHSH and LQKENI. DNA for the CDR3: TGTGCCAGCTCACCACGGGCAGCCCTTTACTCTGGGGCCAACGTCCTGACTTTC. This gives the protein CASSPRAALYSGANVLTF.

A few counts support this clonotype. V is TRBV18 and J is TRBJ2-7; 7 bases are shared with TRBD1. V shed 2 bases and J 9 bases; nucleotides not matched to a gene: 13. CDR1 is KGHSH, CDR2 LQKENI, per germline. The CDR3 has 15 residues. DNA of the CDR3: TGTGCCAGCTCACCAACGACAGGGAGTGAGGTGGGGCAGTACTTC. Residues: CASSPTTGSEVGQYF.

The rearrangement links TRBV7-2 to TRBJ1-1; 10 bases align to TRBD1. After removal of 5 bases from V and 4 bases from J, the junction contained 4 bases not matched to a gene. The CDR3 extends over 14 amino acids. Germline CDR1 SGHTA, CDR2 FQGNSA. The DNA of the CDR3 is TGTGCCAGCAGCATAAGGACAGGGGGCACTGAAGCTTTCTTT. Protein: CASSIRTGGTEAFF. The entire variable domain, with the rest obtained from reference TRBV7-2 and TRBJ1-1, is as follows: GAGVSQSPSNKVTEKGKDVELRCDPISGHTALYWYRQSLGQGLEFLIYFQGNSAPDKSGLPSDRFSAERTGGSVSTLTIQRTQQEDSAVYLCASSIRTGGTEAFFGQGTRLTVV.

The chain recombines TRBV10-3 with TRBJ2-7, with D possibly matching TRBD2 (5 bases). From germline, CDR1 is ENHRY and CDR2 SYGVKD. The CDR3 extends over 11 amino acids. DNA of the CDR3: TGTGCTTCGACTGAGGGTGGGGAGCAGTACTTC. Protein sequence: CASTEGGEQYF.

The chain combines TRBV18 with TRBJ2-7; 7 bases map to TRBD2. This CDR3 has 16 residues. The trim removed 2 bases at V and 0 bases at J, leaving 7 bases unmatched. Germline V gene lookup returns CDR1 KGHSH and CDR2 LQKENI. The CDR3 DNA sequence: TGTGCCAGCTCACCATTGGCTAGCGGAAGCTCCTACGAGCAGTACTTC. Translation: CASSPLASGSSYEQYF. Supplemented by reference TRBV18 and TRBJ2-7, the full variable domain reads NAGVMQNPRHLVRRRGQEARLRCSPMKGHSHVYWYRQLPEEGLKFMVYLQKENIIDESGMPKERFSAEFPKEGPSILRIQQVVRGDSAAYFCASSPLASGSSYEQYFGPGTRLTVT.

This clonotype is a singleton in its sample. The chain recombines TRBV6-2 or TRBV6-3 with TRBJ2-1, with D maybe TRBD2 (6 bases). The ends were cut back, 5 bases at V and 4 bases at J, with 15 bases in the middle. The CDR3 has 15 residues. Germline CDR1 is MNHEY and CDR2 is SVGEGT. As DNA, the CDR3 is TGTGCCAGCAGTGAAAGGGCGGGGATATACAATGAGCAGTTCTTC. As protein: CASSERAGIYNEQFF.

The genes are TRBV18 and TRBJ1-1, with TRBD1 as a possible D gene (5 bases). Trimming took 6 bases from V and 2 from J, leaving 13 bases between them. Germline CDR1 KGHSH, CDR2 LQKENI. The CDR3 runs to 14 residues. CDR3 protein: CASSEGLANTEAFF. Here the CDR3 DNA reads TGTGCCAGCTCTGAGGGACTGGCTAACACTGAAGCTTTCTTT.

The V and J genes are TRBV6-1 and TRBJ2-2; D is undetermined. This CDR3 contains 14 residues. Germline CDR1 reads MNHNS; CDR2 reads SASEGT. Trimming took 2 bases from V and 7 from J, leaving 11 bases between them. CDR3 coding DNA: TGTGCCAGCAGTGAAATAACGCTGCGCGGGGAGCTGTTTTTT. It specifies CASSEITLRGELFF.

The chain links TRBV5-4 to TRBJ2-1; weak D call: TRBD1 (5 bases). V lost 2 bases to trimming and J lost 6 bases, with 18 bases between them. Germline values: CDR1 SGHNT, CDR2 YYREEE (reference sequence). The CDR3 is 16 residues long. The CDR3 region is CASSFSSGPSTNEQFF. As DNA, the CDR3 is TGTGCCAGCAGCTTCAGTTCAGGGCCCAGTACCAATGAGCAGTTCTTC.

This rearrangement joins TRBV7-2 to TRBJ2-3; D gene uncertain. The V gene's germline CDR1 is SGHTA and CDR2 FQGNSA. V was shortened by 4 bases and J by 6 bases, with 14 bases between the two germline ends. The CDR3 extends over 14 amino acids. The CDR3 loop is CASSSMVAADTQYF. CDR3 nucleotide sequence: TGTGCCAGCAGCTCGATGGTTGCGGCGGATACGCAGTATTTT.

The chain carries TRBV5-1 and TRBJ2-5; D may correspond to TRBD1 or TRBD2 (6 bases each). The germline V and J ends were trimmed by 0 bases and 4 bases, with 16 bases remaining between them. The CDR3 contains 16 residues. Germline loops: CDR1 SGHRS, CDR2 YFSETQ. DNA for the CDR3: TGCGCCAGCAGCTTGGAGGGGGGCAATCTTCGAGAGACCCAGTACTTC. Translated: CASSLEGGNLRETQYF.

This clonotype was counted only a few times. This sequence joins TRBV7-2 and TRBJ2-2; 12 positions agree with TRBD2. With 3 bases clipped from V and 4 bases from J, the junction kept 3 bases outside the gene matches. Germline CDR1 is SGHTA and CDR2 is FQGNSA. The CDR3 totals 16 residues. CDR3 nucleotides: TGTGCCAGCAGCTTGACTAGCGGGAGCGGCACCGGGGAGCTGTTTTTT. It specifies CASSLTSGSGTGELFF.

The V call is TRBV6-8, the J call TRBJ2-1; the D gene is possibly TRBD2 (5 bases). This CDR3 is built from 15 residues. Germline CDR1 MNHGY, CDR2 SAAAGT. Deletions cut 4 bases from V and 2 bases from J, with 12 bases between. In nucleotides, the CDR3 is TGTGCCAGCAGTTTAACTAGTGCAACCTACAATGAGCAGTTCTTC. Translating it yields CASSLTSATYNEQFF.